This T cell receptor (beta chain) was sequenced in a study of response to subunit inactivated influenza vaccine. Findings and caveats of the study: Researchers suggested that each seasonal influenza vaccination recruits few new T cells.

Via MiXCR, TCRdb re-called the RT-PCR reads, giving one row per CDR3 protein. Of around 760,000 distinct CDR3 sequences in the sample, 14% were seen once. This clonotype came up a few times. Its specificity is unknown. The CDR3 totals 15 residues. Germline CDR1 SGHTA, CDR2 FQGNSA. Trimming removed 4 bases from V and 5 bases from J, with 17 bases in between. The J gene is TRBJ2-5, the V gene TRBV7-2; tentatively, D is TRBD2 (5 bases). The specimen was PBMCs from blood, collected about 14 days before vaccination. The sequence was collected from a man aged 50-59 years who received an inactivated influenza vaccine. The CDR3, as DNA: TGTGCCAGCAGCTCCACCCGCCGGGGTGGCGAGACCCAGTACTTC. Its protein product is CASSSTRRGGETQYF.